This entry features one T cell receptor (beta chain) sequence. CDR1 is SGHRS and CDR2 is YFSETQ in the germline V gene. The ends were cut back, 5 bases at V and 8 bases at J, with 19 bases in the middle. This CDR3 contains 15 residues. The record originates from a study of shared clonotypes between healthy human individuals. The study separated CD4+ cells into CD45RA+ naive and CD45RA-negative memory subsets. Libraries were prepared by immunoSEQ multiplex PCR; TCRdb keeps only in-frame clonotypes and omits some of them. The data show 1.6 million or so clones, around 95% seen once. This chain connects TRBV5-1 to TRBJ1-4, with D unclear. The sequencing sample was made of naive CD4+ T cells sorted from blood. Subset: CD45RA+ positively selected. The clonotype comes from a man aged 25 to 45 in good health. The CDR3 DNA follows: TGCGCCAGCAGTCCCGGCCCGACCGATAGGGAAAAACTGTTTTTT. Its protein product is CASSPGPTDREKLFF.